This TCR beta chain was sequenced for a study of blood T cells in healthy people across ages. The use of a sample-barcoded 5' primer and a J-beta primer mix characterized a second PCR of about 6 to 12 cycles. Every cDNA molecule carried a tag from a template-switch adaptor bearing 12 random nucleotides. Via MiXCR, TCRdb re-called the 5' RACE reads, giving one row per CDR3 protein. The sample includes about 1 million distinct CDR3 sequences, over 35% of them seen just once. From germline, CDR1 is SQVTM and CDR2 ANQGSEA. The CDR3 runs to 13 residues. With 8 bases clipped from V and 4 bases from J, the junction kept 5 bases outside the gene matches.

Sequencing used blood. The sequence came from a woman aged 60-75 years in good health. This sequence joins TRBV29-1 and TRBJ2-3, with TRBD2 identical over 11 bases. The CDR3 DNA follows: TGCAGCCTCGTGACTAGCGGGGCAGATACGCAGTATTTT. Residues: CSLVTSGADTQYF.